The present T cell receptor beta chain was sequenced within a study of identical twins. Whole-study results and caveats: For monozygotic twins, models underestimated out-of-frame TCR alpha sharing. Interpretation of the results relied on cross-sectional statistical analysis and not on following the same donors.

After template switching added a universal primer site, the resulting cDNA carried unique molecular identifiers. A single record per CDR3 protein comes from TCRdb applying MiXCR to the 5' RACE reads. The sample yields 650,000 to 800,000 distinct CDR3 sequences, less than 10% seen once. V dropped 5 bases and J dropped 4; count of bases not matched to a gene: 2. The length of the CDR3 is 13 residues. Germline V CDR1 and CDR2: LNHDA, SQIVND (reference sequence). This clonotype has a count of ten or more. Its matching antigen is unknown. The data also belong to a second study, concerning yellow fever vaccine responses in identical twins.

This receptor was obtained from a woman aged 18-29 years in good health. The sequencing input was PBMCs. V is TRBV19 and J is TRBJ2-7, with 10 nucleotides matching TRBD1. The CDR3 here is CASSGQGGYEQYF. For the CDR3, the DNA is TGTGCCAGTAGTGGACAGGGGGGATACGAGCAGTACTTC. Complete variable domain (other parts from reference TRBV19 and TRBJ2-7): DGGITQSPKYLFRKEGQNVTLSCEQNLNHDAMYWYRQDPGQGLRLIYYSQIVNDFQKGDIAEGYSVSREKKESFPLTVTSAQKNPTAFYLCASSGQGGYEQYFGPGTRLTVT.